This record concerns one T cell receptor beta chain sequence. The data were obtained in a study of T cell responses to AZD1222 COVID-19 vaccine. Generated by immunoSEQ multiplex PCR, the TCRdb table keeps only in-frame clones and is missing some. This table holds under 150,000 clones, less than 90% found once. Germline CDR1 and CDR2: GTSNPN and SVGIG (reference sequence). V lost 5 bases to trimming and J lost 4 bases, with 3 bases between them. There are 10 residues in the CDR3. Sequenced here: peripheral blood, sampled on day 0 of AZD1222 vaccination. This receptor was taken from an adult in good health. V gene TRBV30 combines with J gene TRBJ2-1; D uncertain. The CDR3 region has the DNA TGTGCCTGGGCATACAATGAGCAGTTCTTC. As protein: CAWAYNEQFF.